These 25 T cell receptor beta chains were all obtained from the same sample, sequenced in a study of cytomegalovirus exposure and HLA in healthy donors. The PCR ran on 60 Vbeta and 13 Jbeta primers. TCRdb keeps only in-frame clones here, not all; method: immunoSEQ multiplex PCR. The sample has under 140,000 clones, roughly 80% seen once. What was sequenced was PBMCs. The receptors were gathered from a man between 25 and 39 years old in good health and CMV-seropositive.

The rearrangement joins TRBV2 to TRBJ1-2; 10 bases fit TRBD1. Trimming removed 7 bases from V and 6 bases from J; junction bases left unmatched: 5. Germline V lookup: CDR1 SNHLY, CDR2 FYNNEI. There are 13 residues in the CDR3. DNA of the CDR3: TGTGCCAGCAAAGGGGACAGGGGCCATGGCTACACCTTC. Its protein is CASKGDRGHGYTF. Full variable domain (outside the CDR3, taken from reference TRBV2 and TRBJ1-2): EPEVTQTPSHQVTQMGQEVILRCVPISNHLYFYWYRQILGQKVEFLVSFYNNEISEKSEIFDDQFSVERPDGSNFTLKIRSTKLEDSAMYFCASKGDRGHGYTFGSGTRLTVV.

The V gene is TRBV7-2, the J gene TRBJ2-7, with a possible D match to TRBD1 (5 bases). The V gene's germline CDR1 is SGHTA and CDR2 FQGNSA. The length of the CDR3 is 14 residues. V dropped 4 bases and J dropped 5 bases, with 15 bases sitting between them. The CDR3 protein is CASSSPAGLNEQYF. The CDR3 DNA reads TGTGCCAGCAGCTCCCCGGCAGGGCTCAACGAGCAGTACTTC.

The chain links TRBV7-2 to TRBJ1-5; unclear D gene. CDR3 length equals 13 residues. The V gene's germline CDR1 is SGHTA and CDR2 FQGNSA. V dropped 5 bases and J dropped 4 bases, with 9 bases sitting between them. CDR3 protein: CASSTDGNQPQHF. CDR3 bases: TGTGCCAGCAGCACCGACGGGAATCAGCCCCAGCATTTT.

The gene calls are TRBV7-6 and TRBJ2-2, with TRBD1 matching over 12 bases. Germline V CDR1 and CDR2: SGHVS, FNYEAQ. The CDR3 length is 17 residues. V shed 4 bases and J 5 bases; nucleotides not matched to a gene: 8. As DNA, the CDR3 is TGTGCCAGCAGCTCTGGGCCGGGACAGGGGGCGACCGGGGAGCTGTTTTTT. Encoded protein: CASSSGPGQGATGELFF.

The CDR3 DNA reads TGCGCCAGCAGCCTAACCATCGGGACAGGGGGCGAAAAACTGTTTTTT. Translating gives CASSLTIGTGGEKLFF. The chain employs TRBV5-1 and TRBJ1-4; 12 bases align to TRBD1. The CDR3 has 16 residues. The trim removed 4 bases at V and 8 bases at J, leaving 9 bases unmatched. Germline-derived CDR1 and CDR2 are SGHRS and YFSETQ. Drawing the rest from reference TRBV5-1 and TRBJ1-4, the complete variable domain is KAGVTQTPRYLIKTRGQQVTLSCSPISGHRSVSWYQQTPGQGLQFLFEYFSETQRNKGNFPGRFSGRQFSNSRSEMNVSTLELGDSALYLCASSLTIGTGGEKLFFGSGTQLSVL.

In this sample, this clone turned up once. V gene TRBV30 combines with J gene TRBJ2-5, with 7 bases identical to TRBD2. The CDR3 consists of 14 residues. V was pared by 3 bases and J by 0 bases, with 4 bases of the junction left unmatched. Germline CDR1 is GTSNPN and CDR2 is SVGIG (reference sequence). The CDR3 bases are TGTGCCTGGAGGGGGACTACTTACCAAGAGACCCAGTACTTC. Residues: CAWRGTTYQETQYF.

This chain uses TRBV5-1 with TRBJ2-3, with 11 bases lining up with TRBD2. Germline values: CDR1 SGHRS, CDR2 YFSETQ. This CDR3 has 18 residues. V was pared by 2 bases and J by 2 bases, with 10 bases of the junction left unmatched. Here the CDR3 reads CASSFASTSGALTDTQYF. The CDR3 DNA reads TGCGCCAGCAGCTTTGCATCGACTAGCGGGGCGCTCACAGATACGCAGTATTTT.

V usage is TRBV7-9 and J usage is TRBJ1-2; 7 bases map to TRBD1. V lost 5 bases to trimming and J lost 8 bases; unmatched junction nucleotides: 5. The length of the CDR3 is 12 residues. The germline V gene encodes CDR1 SEHNR and CDR2 FQNEAQ (reference sequence). The CDR3 loop reads CASSLDREGYTF. CDR3 nucleotide sequence: TGTGCCAGCAGCCTAGACAGGGAAGGCTACACCTTC.

The chain combines TRBV4-1 with TRBJ1-1; the match to TRBD1 covers 11 bases. From germline, CDR1 is MGHRA and CDR2 YSYEKL. V was clipped by 4 bases and J by 2 bases; unmatched bases: 3. The CDR3 runs to 15 residues. The CDR3 loop is CASSRGTGGNTEAFF. CDR3 in DNA: TGCGCCAGCAGCCGAGGGACAGGGGGTAACACTGAAGCTTTCTTT.

The chain employs TRBV6-1 and TRBJ1-5, with D unresolved. V lost 0 bases to trimming and J lost 3 bases, with 12 bases between them. Germline V gene data show CDR1 as MNHNS and CDR2 as SASEGT. The CDR3 has 16 amino acids. The CDR3 DNA is TGTGCCAGCAGTGAAGCCCTCACGCAGGTCAATCAGCCCCAGCATTTT. The encoded protein is CASSEALTQVNQPQHF.

J is TRBJ2-3 and V is TRBV6-6, with 7 bases lining up with TRBD1. Germline lookup yields CDR1 MNHNY and CDR2 SVGAGI (reference sequence). The CDR3 has 14 amino acids. The J segment lost 4 bases and the V segment lost 6 bases, leaving 7 bases of the junction unmatched. The CDR3, as DNA: TGTGCCAGCAGACCCGGGACAGCGGCAGATACGCAGTATTTT. The encoded protein is CASRPGTAADTQYF.

This clone was seen only a few times. The chain is built from TRBV6-5 and TRBJ2-1; 7 positions match TRBD2. The CDR3 extends over 11 amino acids. In germline, CDR1 is MNHEY, CDR2 SVGAGI. V was clipped by 5 bases and J by 12 bases; unmatched bases: 4. The CDR3 coding sequence is TGTGCCAGCAGTCCCGGGACTACGCAGTTCTTC. It is translated as CASSPGTTQFF.

This rearrangement joins TRBV15 to TRBJ1-1, with a possible D match to TRBD1 (6 bases). Germline V gene data show CDR1 as LNHNV and CDR2 as YYDKDF (reference sequence). V lost 4 bases, J lost 5 bases, and 14 bases lay in between. CDR3 length equals 14 residues. The CDR3 spells CATSTGRGGTEAFF. DNA of the CDR3: TGTGCCACCAGCACCGGCAGGGGAGGGACTGAAGCTTTCTTT.

The genes are TRBV27 and TRBJ2-3; maybe TRBD1 (5 bases). V dropped 5 bases and J dropped 4 bases, with 13 bases sitting between them. The CDR3 has 14 residues. The germline V gene has CDR1 MNHEY and CDR2 SMNVEV (reference sequence). CDR3 DNA sequence: TGTGCCAGCAGTAATGAGGCAGGGCCAGATACGCAGTATTTT. The encoded protein is CASSNEAGPDTQYF.

Comment on this clone: The CDR3 end shows no conserved phenylalanine or tryptophan, and so a read error is likely. The chain combines TRBV6-5 with TRBJ1-2, with TRBD1 matching 7 bases. The CDR3 has 15 amino acids. J gave up 6 bases and V 7 bases, and 14 bases lay outside the gene matches. Looked up from germline, CDR1 is MNHEY and CDR2 is SVGAGI. CDR3 in amino acids: CASTRGGGQENGYTL. The DNA for the CDR3 is TGTGCCAGCACACGAGGGGGAGGACAGGAAAATGGCTACACCCTC.

There are a few counts of this clone. The chain employs TRBV7-3 and TRBJ1-1, with a tentative D call TRBD1 (6 bases). The germline V gene encodes CDR1 SGHTA and CDR2 FQGTGA. This CDR3 is built from 12 residues. Trimming removed 5 bases at V and 10 bases at J, with 14 bases between. Written as DNA, the CDR3 is TGTGCCAGCAGCGATAACGGGGGGCGAGCTTTCTTT. It is translated as CASSDNGGRAFF.

This clone was seen only once. The J gene is TRBJ1-1, the V gene TRBV7-5. TRBV7-5 is flagged as a pseudogene. The CDR3 sequence is 14 residues long. The CDR3, as DNA: TGTGTCAGAAGTCCCCCCCGGGGGAACACTGAAGCTTTCTTT. Amino acid sequence: CVRSPPRGNTEAFF.

V gene TRBV11-2 combines with J gene TRBJ1-2, with 12 bases fitting TRBD1. Germline V gene data show CDR1 as SGHAT and CDR2 as FQNNGV. The CDR3 spans 15 residues. V lost 3 bases and J lost 2; bases outside the gene matches: 1. The CDR3: CASSFGTGGNYGYTF. The CDR3 DNA reads as TGTGCCAGCAGCTTTGGGACAGGGGGCAACTATGGCTACACCTTC.

This clone was detected a few times. The chain links TRBV2 to TRBJ2-6; D is perhaps TRBD1 (5 bases). Germline V gene lookup returns CDR1 SNHLY and CDR2 FYNNEI. The CDR3 consists of 16 residues. The V gene lost 4 bases and the J gene lost 0 bases, with 10 bases spanning the gap. For the CDR3, the DNA is TGTGCCAGCAGTGGTTGGGGCCTCTCTGGGGCCAACGTCCTGACTTTC. This codes for CASSGWGLSGANVLTF.

The chain has TRBV2 and TRBJ1-2; D is perhaps TRBD1 (5 bases). CDR1 is SNHLY, CDR2 FYNNEI, per germline. V lost 7 bases and J 5 bases, leaving 14 bases between the germline ends. The CDR3 is made up of 13 amino acids. CDR3 DNA: TGTGCCAGCACCACGGGGGAACTATATGGCTACACCTTC. It is translated as CASTTGELYGYTF.

This clone was seen a single time. The DNA is omitted, as the CDR3 cannot be located on it reliably, and the CDR3 follows TCRdb's listing. The V and J genes are TRBV21-1 and TRBJ2-4; the D call of TRBD1 is as the table states it, not checked on the DNA. TRBV21-1 is shown as a pseudogene. The CDR3 spans 14 amino acids, including both terminal residues. CDR3 residues: CASSKVGRGNIQYF.

The chain joins TRBV11-3 to TRBJ1-6; TRBD1 is a possible D gene (5 bases). Trimming took off 0 bases at V and 6 bases at J, with 6 bases between the two ends. There are 14 residues in the CDR3. Germline lookup yields CDR1 SGHNT and CDR2 YENEEA. The CDR3: CASSLETVNSPLHF. The CDR3 nucleotides are TGTGCCAGCAGCTTAGAGACAGTTAATTCACCCCTCCACTTT.

This clone was found once. This rearrangement joins TRBV20-1 to TRBJ2-3; D is ambiguous. CDR3 length: 11 residues. Germline V gives CDR1 DFQATT, CDR2 SNEGSKA (reference sequence). V gave up 6 bases and J gave up 7 bases, with 11 bases separating them. CDR3 DNA: TGCAGTGCCAGTTCCCCTCATACGCAGTATTTT. It encodes CSASSPHTQYF.

The rearrangement links TRBV6-5 to TRBJ1-4, with a weak D call TRBD1 (5 bases). The V end lost 6 bases, the J end lost 4 bases, and 15 bases lay between the germline ends. The CDR3 runs to 15 residues. Germline CDR1 reads MNHEY; CDR2 reads SVGAGI. CDR3 coding DNA: TGTGCCAGCAGAAAGACGACAGCTGGTAATGAAAAACTGTTTTTT. Its protein is CASRKTTAGNEKLFF.

V is TRBV6-5 and J is TRBJ2-7; 7 positions match TRBD1. Germline V gene sequence: CDR1 MNHEY, CDR2 SVGAGI. The J segment lost 3 bases and the V segment lost 6 bases, leaving 5 bases of the junction unmatched. This CDR3 contains 13 residues. CDR3 in DNA: TGTGCCAGCAGCAGACAGGGTGTCTACGAGCAGTACTTC. It codes for CASSRQGVYEQYF.